The clone carrying this T cell receptor beta chain was found once. The sample is drawn from a study of blood T cell repertoires in COVID-19. For the study at large: COVID-19 samples from acute and convalescent phases originated in the United States, Italy and Spain. PBMCs, B-cell-depleted T cells, or T cells were the source of the cDNA or gDNA that made up the material.

Authors' methods: Estimation of nucleated cell counts relied on the amplification of reference gene primers. Only in-frame clones appear in the TCRdb table, and some are missing; sequencing was by immunoSEQ multiplex PCR. D and trimming come from the DNA, and the V and J calls and clone size come from that table. The sample has 150,000 to 200,000 clones; 80% to 90% are singletons. The TCR sequence derives from a man aged 50 or older with active or convalescent COVID-19. Sequencing was performed on peripheral blood.

CDR3 region: CASSQGTGYQPQHF. The CDR3 bases are TGTGCCAGCAGCCAAGGTACAGGTTATCAGCCCCAGCATTTT. The chain couples TRBV3-1 (or the pseudogene TRBV3-2) to TRBJ1-5, with a possible D match to TRBD1 (5 bases). This CDR3 has 14 amino acids. Germline CDR1 and CDR2: LGHDT and YNNKEL (reference sequence). V lost 1 base, J lost 5 bases, and 9 bases lay in between.